This is a list of T cell receptor beta chains from one sample in a study of T cells after yellow fever vaccination. TCRdb re-called the 5' RACE reads with MiXCR, one entry per CDR3 protein. The sample comprises just under 600,000 distinct CDR3 sequences, 13% of which are singletons, and roughly 13% rests with the top ten. Here the sequenced sample was PBMCs, taken on the day of the yellow fever booster vaccination. Every receptor here comes from a man aged 30-40 years who received the YFV17D yellow fever vaccine. Each CDR3 is given with its conserved first and last residue. The D gene is left open where the match is weak. Size tells how often a clone was seen (once, few, many) or the class of an expanded clone, and some rows leave it out.

j_call	clone_size	d_call	v_call	cdr3_aa	cdr3_nt
TRBJ2-1	many	.	TRBV5-5	CASSWVTPAQFF	TGTGCCAGCAGCTGGGTGACTCCGGCACAGTTCTTC
TRBJ2-7	.	TRBD1	TRBV5-1	CASSPGTGARGEQYF	TGCGCCAGCAGCCCCGGGACAGGGGCCAGGGGCGAGCAGTACTTC
TRBJ2-2	.	.	TRBV30	CAWSWSNTGELFF	TGTGCCTGGAGTTGGTCGAACACCGGGGAGCTGTTTTTT
TRBJ1-5	few	.	TRBV10-3	CAISTTGIDQPQHF	TGTGCCATCAGTACTACAGGAATAGATCAGCCCCAGCATTTT
TRBJ1-1	.	.	TRBV2	CATHRWVTNTEAFF	TGTGCCACCCACCGTTGGGTGACGAACACTGAAGCTTTCTTT
TRBJ2-7	.	TRBD1	TRBV3-1	CASRPGAGGHEQYF	TGTGCCAGCAGACCTGGGGCAGGGGGCCACGAGCAGTACTTC
TRBJ2-6	few	TRBD2	TRBV3-1	CASSAGGAISGANVLTF	TGTGCCAGCAGCGCGGGGGGTGCCATCTCTGGGGCCAACGTCCTGACTTTC
TRBJ2-7	many	TRBD2	TRBV20-1	CSARVSGGEQYF	TGCAGTGCTAGGGTCAGCGGGGGGGAGCAGTACTTC
TRBJ2-4	.	TRBD1	TRBV10-3	CATHPSGQNKNIQYF	TGTGCCACGCATCCGTCGGGACAGAACAAAAACATTCAGTACTTC
TRBJ2-3	few	TRBD2	TRBV18	CASSPTSGPTDTQYF	TGTGCCAGCTCGCCAACTAGCGGACCCACAGATACGCAGTATTTT
TRBJ2-2	.	.	TRBV29-1	CSASGNTGELFF	TGCAGCGCCTCGGGGAACACCGGGGAGCTGTTTTTT
TRBJ2-1	few	TRBD2	TRBV7-6	CASSPNSGSGYNEQFF	TGTGCCAGCAGTCCAAATAGCGGGAGCGGCTACAATGAGCAGTTCTTC
TRBJ1-5	.	TRBD1	TRBV6-2/TRBV6-3	CASSIQGRNSNQPQHF	TGTGCCAGCAGTATACAGGGGCGGAATAGCAATCAGCCCCAGCATTTT
TRBJ2-3	.	TRBD1	TRBV6-5	CASSSGQRTDTQYF	TGTGCCAGCAGTTCGGGACAGCGCACAGATACGCAGTATTTT
TRBJ2-3	.	.	TRBV7-3	CASSLTGEGYTDTQYF	TGTGCCAGCAGCTTAACGGGGGAAGGGTACACAGATACGCAGTATTTT
TRBJ2-1	few	.	TRBV11-2	CASSLQLEQFF	TGTGCCAGCAGCCTCCAACTTGAGCAGTTCTTC
TRBJ2-3	few	.	TRBV7-2	CASSPRGAAAGSDTQYF	TGTGCCAGCAGCCCCAGGGGGGCAGCCGCGGGTTCAGATACGCAGTATTTT